This TCR beta chain came from a study of CD8+CD57+ T cells in acquired aplastic anemia. Whole-study context: Sorted CD4+ and CD8+ cells gave a mean 3.2 ug DNA, range about 0.2 to 27.4 ug.

Genomic DNA served as template for TCR beta VDJ and CDR3 profiling. TCRdb re-analysed the reads in MiXCR, keeping a single row per CDR3 protein. Of more than 200,000 distinct CDR3 sequences listed, around 49% are singletons. A single count supports this clonotype. The target antigen is unknown. The V and J ends lost 5 bases and 3 bases respectively, with 7 bases between them. The CDR3 runs 12 residues. Germline lookup yields CDR1 SNHLY and CDR2 FYNNEI. General observations from the study: Patients and controls shared over 25 CD8+ CDR3 sequences, highly expressed in patients.

Patients picked for sequencing had shown CD8+CD57+ cell expansion detected by flow cytometry. Severe acquired aplastic anemia was the diagnosis recorded for all patients. Patients had not yet gotten any therapy when their blood was taken for sampling. Sequencing was done on a sample of sorted CD4+, CD8+, or CD8+CD57+ T cells (not recorded which) from PBMCs. This sequence joins TRBV2 and TRBJ1-1, with D tentatively TRBD1 (5 bases). The TCR originated in a human donor with aplastic anemia. In DNA form, the CDR3 reads TGTGCCAGCAGTACAGGTTACACTGAAGCTTTCTTT. Its protein product is CASSTGYTEAFF. The complete variable domain, with remaining parts taken from reference TRBV2 and TRBJ1-1, reads EPEVTQTPSHQVTQMGQEVILRCVPISNHLYFYWYRQILGQKVEFLVSFYNNEISEKSEIFDDQFSVERPDGSNFTLKIRSTKLEDSAMYFCASSTGYTEAFFGQGTRLTVV.